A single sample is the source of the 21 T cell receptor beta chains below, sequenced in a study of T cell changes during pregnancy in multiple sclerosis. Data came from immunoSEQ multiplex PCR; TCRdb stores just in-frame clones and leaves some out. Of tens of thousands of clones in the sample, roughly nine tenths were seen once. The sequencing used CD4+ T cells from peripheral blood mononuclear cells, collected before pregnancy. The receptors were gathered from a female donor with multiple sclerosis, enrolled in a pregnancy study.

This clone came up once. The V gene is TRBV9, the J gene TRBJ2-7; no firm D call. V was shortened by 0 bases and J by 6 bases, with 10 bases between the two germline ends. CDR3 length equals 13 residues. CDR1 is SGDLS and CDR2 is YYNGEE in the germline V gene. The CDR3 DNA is TGTGCCAGCAGCGTAGAGGCTCGCGGCGAGCAGTACTTC. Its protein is CASSVEARGEQYF. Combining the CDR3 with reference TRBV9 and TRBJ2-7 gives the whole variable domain DSGVTQTPKHLITATGQRVTLRCSPRSGDLSVYWYQQSLDQGLQFLIQYYNGEERAKGNILERFSAQQFPDLHSELNLSSLELGDSALYFCASSVEARGEQYFGPGTRLTVT.

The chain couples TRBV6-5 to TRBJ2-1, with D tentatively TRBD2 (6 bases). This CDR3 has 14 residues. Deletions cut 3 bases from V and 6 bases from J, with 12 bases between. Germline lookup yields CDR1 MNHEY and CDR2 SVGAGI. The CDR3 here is CASSYTAGSNEQFF. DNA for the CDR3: TGTGCCAGCAGTTATACAGCGGGTTCCAATGAGCAGTTCTTC.

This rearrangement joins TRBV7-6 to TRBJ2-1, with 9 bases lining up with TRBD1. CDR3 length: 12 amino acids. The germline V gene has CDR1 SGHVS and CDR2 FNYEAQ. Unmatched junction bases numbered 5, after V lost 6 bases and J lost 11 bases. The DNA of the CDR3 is TGTGCCAGCAGAGGACAGGGGATTAAGCAGTTCTTC. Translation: CASRGQGIKQFF.

The CDR3 is CASSRGASVTQETQYF. The CDR3 nucleotides are TGTGCCAGCAGCCGGGGGGCGAGCGTTACTCAAGAGACCCAGTACTTC. The chain is built from TRBV7-6 and TRBJ2-5; maybe TRBD2 (7 bases). The germline V and J ends were trimmed by 5 bases and 2 bases, with 18 bases remaining between them. The CDR3 extends over 16 amino acids. Germline-derived CDR1 and CDR2 are SGHVS and FNYEAQ.

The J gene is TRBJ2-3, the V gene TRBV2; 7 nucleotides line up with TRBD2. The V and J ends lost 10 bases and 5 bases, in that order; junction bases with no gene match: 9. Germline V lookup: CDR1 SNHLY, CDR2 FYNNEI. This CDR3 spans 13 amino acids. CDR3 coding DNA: TGTGCCACCATAGCGGGCACAAGAGATACGCAGTATTTT. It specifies CATIAGTRDTQYF.

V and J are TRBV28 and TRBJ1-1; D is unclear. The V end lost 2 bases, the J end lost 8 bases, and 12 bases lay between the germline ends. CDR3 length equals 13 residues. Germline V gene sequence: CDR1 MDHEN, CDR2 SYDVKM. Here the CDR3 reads CASSLARTLEAFF. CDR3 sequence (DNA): TGTGCCAGCAGTTTAGCCAGAACCCTCGAAGCTTTCTTT. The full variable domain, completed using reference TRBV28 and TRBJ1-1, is DVKVTQSSRYLVKRTGEKVFLECVQDMDHENMFWYRQDPGLGLRLIYFSYDVKMKEKGDIPEGYSVSREKKERFSLILESASTNQTSMYLCASSLARTLEAFFGQGTRLTVV.

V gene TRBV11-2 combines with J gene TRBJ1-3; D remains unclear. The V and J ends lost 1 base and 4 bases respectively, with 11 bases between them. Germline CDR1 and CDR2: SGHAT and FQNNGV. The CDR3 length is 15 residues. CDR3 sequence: CASSLVAVGGNTIYF. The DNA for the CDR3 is TGTGCCAGCAGCTTAGTTGCGGTAGGAGGAAACACCATATATTTT.

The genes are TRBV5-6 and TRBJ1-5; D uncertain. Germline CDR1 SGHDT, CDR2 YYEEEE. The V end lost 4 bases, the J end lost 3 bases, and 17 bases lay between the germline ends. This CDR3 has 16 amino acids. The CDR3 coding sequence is TGTGCCAGCAGCGCTTCACATATGCCGATCAATCAGCCCCAGCATTTT. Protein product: CASSASHMPINQPQHF.

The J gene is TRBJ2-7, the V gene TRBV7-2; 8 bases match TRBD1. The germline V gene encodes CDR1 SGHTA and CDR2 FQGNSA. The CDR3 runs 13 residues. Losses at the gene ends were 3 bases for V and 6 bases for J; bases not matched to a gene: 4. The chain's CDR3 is CASSFSGQVEQYF. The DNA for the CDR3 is TGTGCCAGCAGCTTTTCGGGACAGGTCGAGCAGTACTTC.

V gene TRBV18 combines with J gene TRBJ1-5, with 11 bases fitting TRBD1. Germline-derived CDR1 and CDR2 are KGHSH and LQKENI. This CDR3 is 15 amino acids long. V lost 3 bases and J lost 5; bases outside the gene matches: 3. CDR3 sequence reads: CASSPGTGGDQPQHF. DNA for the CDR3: TGTGCCAGCTCACCCGGGACAGGGGGGGATCAGCCCCAGCATTTT.

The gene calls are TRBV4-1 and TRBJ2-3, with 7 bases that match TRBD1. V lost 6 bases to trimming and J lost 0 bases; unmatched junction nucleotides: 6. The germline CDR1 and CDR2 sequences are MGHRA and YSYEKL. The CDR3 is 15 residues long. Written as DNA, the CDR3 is TGCGCCAGCAGGGACAGGCCACCCAGCACAGATACGCAGTATTTT. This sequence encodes CASRDRPPSTDTQYF.

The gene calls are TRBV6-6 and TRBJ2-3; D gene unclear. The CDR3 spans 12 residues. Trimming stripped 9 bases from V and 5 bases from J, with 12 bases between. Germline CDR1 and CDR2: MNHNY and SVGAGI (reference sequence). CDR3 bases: TGTGCCAGTGGGCCCGTGATAGATACGCAGTATTTT. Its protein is CASGPVIDTQYF.

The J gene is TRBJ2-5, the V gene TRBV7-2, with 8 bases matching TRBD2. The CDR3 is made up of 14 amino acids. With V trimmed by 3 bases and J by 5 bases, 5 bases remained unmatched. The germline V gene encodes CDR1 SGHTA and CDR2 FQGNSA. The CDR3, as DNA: TGTGCCAGCAGCTTGGGCGGGGGGTTGGAGACCCAGTACTTC. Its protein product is CASSLGGGLETQYF.

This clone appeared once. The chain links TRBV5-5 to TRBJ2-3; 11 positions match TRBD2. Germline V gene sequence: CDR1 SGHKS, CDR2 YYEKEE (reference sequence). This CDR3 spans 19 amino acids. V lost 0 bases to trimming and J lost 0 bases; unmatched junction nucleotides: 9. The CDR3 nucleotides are TGTGCCAGCAGCTTGGATCTAGCGGGGGGCCTCACTAGCACAGATACGCAGTATTTT. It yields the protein CASSLDLAGGLTSTDTQYF. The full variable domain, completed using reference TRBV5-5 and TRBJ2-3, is DAGVTQSPTHLIKTRGQQVTLRCSPISGHKSVSWYQQVLGQGPQFIFQYYEKEERGRGNFPDRFSARQFPNYSSELNVNALLLGDSALYLCASSLDLAGGLTSTDTQYFGPGTRLTVL.

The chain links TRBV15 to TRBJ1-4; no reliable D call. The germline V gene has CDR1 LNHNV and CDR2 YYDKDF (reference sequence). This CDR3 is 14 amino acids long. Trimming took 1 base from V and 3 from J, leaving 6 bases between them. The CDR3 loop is CATSRGQSNEKLFF. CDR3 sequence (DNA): TGTGCCACCAGCAGAGGGCAGTCTAATGAAAAACTGTTTTTT.

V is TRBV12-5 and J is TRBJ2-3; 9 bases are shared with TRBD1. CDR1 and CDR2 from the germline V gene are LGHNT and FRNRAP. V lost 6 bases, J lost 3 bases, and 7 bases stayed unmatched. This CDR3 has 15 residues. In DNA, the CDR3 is TGTGCTAGTGGAGTGGGACAGGGTAGGACAGATACGCAGTATTTT. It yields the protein CASGVGQGRTDTQYF.

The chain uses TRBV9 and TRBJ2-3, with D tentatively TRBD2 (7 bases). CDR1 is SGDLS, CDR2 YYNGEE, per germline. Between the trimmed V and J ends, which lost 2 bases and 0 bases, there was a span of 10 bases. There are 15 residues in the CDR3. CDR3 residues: CASSVGGQSTDTQYF. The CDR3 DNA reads TGTGCCAGCAGCGTCGGGGGGCAAAGCACAGATACGCAGTATTTT. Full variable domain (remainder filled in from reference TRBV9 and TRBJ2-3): DSGVTQTPKHLITATGQRVTLRCSPRSGDLSVYWYQQSLDQGLQFLIQYYNGEERAKGNILERFSAQQFPDLHSELNLSSLELGDSALYFCASSVGGQSTDTQYFGPGTRLTVL.

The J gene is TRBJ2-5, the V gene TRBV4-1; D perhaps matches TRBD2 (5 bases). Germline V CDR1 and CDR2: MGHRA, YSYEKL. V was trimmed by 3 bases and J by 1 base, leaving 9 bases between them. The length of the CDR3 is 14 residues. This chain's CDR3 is CASSHGVAQETQYF. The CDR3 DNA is TGCGCCAGCAGCCACGGGGTAGCCCAAGAGACCCAGTACTTC.

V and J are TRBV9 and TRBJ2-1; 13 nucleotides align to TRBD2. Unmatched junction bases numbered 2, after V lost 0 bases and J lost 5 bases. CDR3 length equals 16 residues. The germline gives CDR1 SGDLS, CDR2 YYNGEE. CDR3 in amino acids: CASSVGLAGGHNEQFF. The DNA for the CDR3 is TGTGCCAGCAGCGTAGGACTAGCGGGGGGACACAATGAGCAGTTCTTC.

The CDR3 coding sequence is TGTGCCAGCAGCTTAGGGAGCCTCCGGGGGGTTTCACCCCTCCACTTT. Translating it yields CASSLGSLRGVSPLHF. V gene TRBV7-9 combines with J gene TRBJ1-6; D is possibly TRBD1 (5 bases). This CDR3 spans 16 amino acids. V lost 1 base, J lost 9 bases, and 16 bases lay in between. The germline CDR1 and CDR2 sequences are SEHNR and FQNEAQ (reference sequence).

The CDR3 here is CASSFDRGQLTQRSYEQYF. In nucleotides, the CDR3 is TGCGCCAGCAGCTTTGACAGGGGACAACTAACCCAACGATCCTACGAGCAGTACTTC. The chain links TRBV5-1 to TRBJ2-7, with TRBD1 matching 8 bases. CDR1 SGHRS and CDR2 YFSETQ come from the germline V gene. The CDR3 length is 19 residues. J gave up 1 base and V 2 bases, and 17 bases lay outside the gene matches. The full variable domain, rest sourced from reference TRBV5-1 and TRBJ2-7, is KAGVTQTPRYLIKTRGQQVTLSCSPISGHRSVSWYQQTPGQGLQFLFEYFSETQRNKGNFPGRFSGRQFSNSRSEMNVSTLELGDSALYLCASSFDRGQLTQRSYEQYFGPGTRLTVT.